This T cell receptor beta chain was retrieved from a study of T cells and Merkel cell carcinoma outcomes. General observations from the study: In Merkel cell carcinoma, repertoire and T-cell density reportedly predicted outcomes.

Sequencing was performed with immunoSEQ multiplex PCR; in TCRdb, only in-frame clones are kept and a portion is missing. Of 15,000 to 25,000 clones in the sample, more than 65% were seen once. Details on this clone: Its specificity is not known.

Looked up from germline, CDR1 is SGDLS and CDR2 is YYNGEE. The trim removed 3 bases at V and 2 bases at J, leaving 14 bases unmatched. The CDR3 extends over 18 amino acids. The TCR was taken from a human donor with Merkel cell carcinoma. The chain is built from TRBV9 and TRBJ2-1; TRBD2 aligns across 7 bases. Sequenced: tumor tissue from Merkel cell carcinoma. CDR3 loop: CASSAGGRLPWPYNEQFF. The CDR3 region has the DNA TGTGCCAGCAGCGCGGGGGGAAGACTCCCCTGGCCCTACAATGAGCAGTTCTTC. Full variable domain (missing parts from reference TRBV9 and TRBJ2-1): DSGVTQTPKHLITATGQRVTLRCSPRSGDLSVYWYQQSLDQGLQFLIQYYNGEERAKGNILERFSAQQFPDLHSELNLSSLELGDSALYFCASSAGGRLPWPYNEQFFGPGTRLTVL.